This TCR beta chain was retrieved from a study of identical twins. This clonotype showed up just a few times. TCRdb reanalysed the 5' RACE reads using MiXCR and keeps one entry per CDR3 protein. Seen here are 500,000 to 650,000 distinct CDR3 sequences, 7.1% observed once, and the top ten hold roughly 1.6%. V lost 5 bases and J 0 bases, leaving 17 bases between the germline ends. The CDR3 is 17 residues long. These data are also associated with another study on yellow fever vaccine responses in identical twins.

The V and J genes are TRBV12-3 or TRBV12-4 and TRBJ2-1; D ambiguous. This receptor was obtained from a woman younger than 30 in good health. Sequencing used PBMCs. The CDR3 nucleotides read TGTGCCAGCAGTGGACCCCCGGGTCGGAGCTCCTACAATGAGCAGTTCTTC. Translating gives CASSGPPGRSSYNEQFF.